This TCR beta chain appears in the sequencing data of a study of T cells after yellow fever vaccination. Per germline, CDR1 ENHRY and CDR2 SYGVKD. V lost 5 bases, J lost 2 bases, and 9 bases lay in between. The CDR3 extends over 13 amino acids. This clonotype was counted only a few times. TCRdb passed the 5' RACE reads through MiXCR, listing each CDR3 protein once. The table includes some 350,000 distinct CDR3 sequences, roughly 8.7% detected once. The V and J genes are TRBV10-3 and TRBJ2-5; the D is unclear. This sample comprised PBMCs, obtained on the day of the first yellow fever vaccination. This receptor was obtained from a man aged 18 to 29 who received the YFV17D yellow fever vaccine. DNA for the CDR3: TGTGCCATCAGTCTCGGCAGTCAAGAGACCCAGTACTTC. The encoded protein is CAISLGSQETQYF.